This TCR beta chain was captured in a study of T cell clusters in autoimmune cytopenias. Study results and limitations: TRB repertoire shifts in secondary cytopenia and chronic lymphocytic leukemia mostly reflected lymphoma, not autoimmunity. Active autoimmune hepatitis patients had roughly 3-fold fewer exclusive TRB clusters than healthy donors.

With respect to this clonotype: The antigen is unknown.

Each sample's input was about 270 ng genomic DNA, 30,000 to 45,000 genome equivalents. The CDR3 length is 12 residues. Germline-derived CDR1 and CDR2 are GTSNPN and SVGIG (reference sequence). Multiplex touch-down PCR amplified TRB using TRB-A and TRB-B pools in one tube. For each CDR3 protein, TCRdb gives one entry from its re-call of the multiplex PCR reads, without DNA. The sample's table shows about 12,000 distinct CDR3 sequences. The data were also submitted as part of a second study, on T cell repertoires in aging, cancer and after chemotherapy. From that second work: Repeat sampling of healthy donors over several months to years showed clear clonal overlap. Across the chemotherapy interval, each cancer cohort showed higher median generation probability, suggesting thymic rebound.

This rearrangement joins TRBV30 to TRBJ2-2; as DNA is missing, the TRBD2 call by TCRdb cannot be tested. This clonotype originated in a human donor in good health. Sequencing was performed on peripheral blood. The CDR3: CAEGTNTGELFF.